Here is one T cell receptor beta chain with its context. The antigen it binds to is not known. No qualities accompany the bases; no much larger clone lies one base away. The entry originates in a study of prognosis after radiotherapy for stage I lung cancer (dated by TCRdb to the early 2020s). For the study in its entirety: Roughly 20 stage I NSCLC patients were enrolled in Nanjing, China, between early 2018 and January 2019. Patients with newly diagnosed primary stage I lung tumors numbered over 13, with 4 or 5 others having oligometastatic NSCLC after surgical resection of the primary tumor. The cohort was made up of some twelve men and a handful of women, with a median age of around 74 years and an age range of roughly 53 to 95 years. Every patient was regarded as medically inoperable, because of comorbidities in about a dozen cases and refusal of surgery in 6 or 7 cases. Concurrent therapy was not administered to any patient alongside SBRT. Eleven to twelve patients had adenocarcinoma and several had squamous cell carcinoma as the tumor histology. A total of roughly 38 blood samples from 19 patients were sequenced, with one sample obtained before and one obtained after SBRT for each patient. SBRT was given in 3 to 5 fractions with a biologically effective dose of at least 100 Gy, using image-guided IMRT or VMAT. Distant metastases were developed by four of the 19 patients after SBRT, at a median of about 7 months, whereas no significant progression was observed in the other 15 patients. Peripheral blood TCR beta repertoires were profiled in stage I NSCLC patients before and after stereotactic body radiotherapy, and the study then linked these repertoires to distant failure.

Two rounds of multiplex PCR were used to amplify the TCR beta CDR3 region from genomic DNA. In the first PCR round, primers specific to each TRBV and TRBJ gene were used, and the primer sequences were filed in Chinese patent CN105087789A. The second PCR round used universal primers. The Roche High Pure PCR Template Preparation Kit was used to extract genomic DNA from frozen PBMCs. Paired-end sequencing with 151 bp reads was performed on the libraries using an Illumina HiSeq 3000. The original pipeline was this. CutAdapt was used to discard raw reads that did not contain the multiplex PCR primer sequences. High-quality paired reads were merged into contigs with PEAR. TRB V, D and J gene segments were assigned to each contig with MiXCR by alignment to reference sequences. To remove sequencing errors, CDR3 sequences were clustered according to base quality and sequence similarity. Diversity was calculated as Shannon entropy divided by the natural log of the number of productive TCR sequences. Clonality was computed as one minus the ratio of Shannon entropy to the natural log of the number of unique clonotypes. Progression-free survival cut-offs for repertoire metrics were chosen using the Youden index of ROC curves, with analyses run in R 3.5.3. TCRdb itself trimmed the public reads at Q25 with fastp, ran MiXCR and retained productive beta chains. One record per CDR3 amino acid sequence lists the most common genes and DNA. Here the V and J calls rest on TCRdb's processing, not on the authors' analysis. This sample is represented by around 25,000 distinct CDR3 sequences; around 36% of them were singletons. Less than 65% of the sample is held by the ten biggest clonotypes.

V loses 0 bases of germline sequence and J loses 4 bases, and the interval between the two ends is 11 bases. CDR1 LGHNA and CDR2 YSLEER are derived from the germline V gene. Its CDR3 holds 15 amino acids, cysteine through phenylalanine. Solely the CDR3 DNA is kept, with 45 bases framed from the first base. Overall study results and their limits: TRBV and TRBJ usage frequencies reportedly varied with metastasis status, involving two V genes at baseline and several V and two J genes after SBRT. The study was limited by its small cohort and short follow-up, and the findings require independent validation. No adjustment for multiple comparisons was applied to any of the reported P values. After SBRT, the number of unique TCR clones decreased (median roughly 10,000 before versus about 7,000 after; Wilcoxon paired P=0.011). Post-SBRT Shannon entropy and its change from baseline were lower in patients who developed distant metastases; baseline Shannon entropy was not associated with metastases. Tumor specificity of expanded TCR clones was not determined.

A history of other malignancies or of prior chemotherapy or radiotherapy was absent in all patients, and node-negative disease was shown on CT and PET/CT in all patients. At each of two time points, approximately 6.6 milliliters of peripheral venous blood were collected in EDTA tubes. Ficoll-Paque Plus density-gradient centrifugation was used to isolate PBMCs. Right after collection, samples were kept at -80 degrees C until analysis. The sequence is built from TRBV4-3 and TRBJ2-3, with the D gene tentatively TRBD1 or TRBD2, based on 6 matching bases in each. This sequence originates from a donor of 50 years or more with non-small cell lung cancer. Here the sequenced sample was PBMCs, taken before or after stereotactic body radiation therapy (not recorded which). The DNA is TGCGCCAGCAGCCAAGAGAGGAGGGGGGCAGATACGCAGTATTTT. Protein translation: CASSQERRGADTQYF.